The clone carrying this T cell receptor beta chain was found a few times. Its antigen remains unknown. These data come from a study of cytomegalovirus exposure and HLA in healthy donors. PCR primers comprised 60 Vbeta and 13 Jbeta primers. Sequenced by immunoSEQ multiplex PCR; TCRdb stores in-frame clones only, minus some. The table includes approximately 110,000 clones, 70% to 85% detected once. CDR3 length: 15 amino acids. Germline CDR1 and CDR2: SQVTM and ANQGSEA. V shed 4 bases and J 3 bases; nucleotides not matched to a gene: 7. Study-wide findings and caveats: According to an earlier analysis, most TCR beta V segments yielded productive rearrangements about 87% or about 30% of the time. The authors later found TCR association rates varying by HLA locus, with DRB1 most and HLA-C fewest.

Unrecorded immune exposure was likely among donors, who were nominally healthy when sampled. The sequencing sample was made of PBMCs. The V gene is TRBV29-1, the J gene TRBJ2-7; 12 bases fit TRBD2. The receptor comes from a woman aged 40 to 55 in good health and CMV-seropositive. Here the CDR3 DNA reads TGCAGCGTTGTGTTGACTAGCGGGAGTATCTACGAGCAGTACTTC. Protein: CSVVLTSGSIYEQYF.